This T cell receptor (beta chain) was documented in a study of blood T cell repertoires in COVID-19. Background on the study: Spain, Italy and the United States supplied samples that represented acute and convalescent COVID-19.

CDR1 SNHLY and CDR2 FYNNEI come from the germline V gene. CDR3 length equals 15 residues. V trimming: 4 bases; J trimming: 4 bases; junction bases outside the gene matches: 5. Assay used: immunoSEQ multiplex PCR; TCRdb lists only in-frame clones, some missing. The sample lists approximately 250,000 clones; around 83% were seen once. This sequence joins TRBV2 and TRBJ2-2, with 8 bases matching TRBD1. Sequencing was done on a sample of peripheral blood. This TCR was sampled from a woman in her thirties or forties who had recovered from COVID-19. The CDR3, as DNA: TGTGCCAGCAGTGTTGGGACAGGCTTCACCGGGGAGCTGTTTTTT. This translates into CASSVGTGFTGELFF.